These 22 T cell receptor beta chains came from one sample sequenced in a study of esophageal squamous cell carcinoma under preoperative chemotherapy. Documented time point: after preoperative PTX-NDP chemotherapy. TCRdb processed the PCR reads anew with MiXCR; each CDR3 protein has one entry. The sample comprises about 18,000 distinct CDR3 sequences, roughly 46% of which are singletons, and 25% to 30% rests with the top ten. Sample acquisition took place from a patient given preoperative chemotherapy. All receptors come from a human donor with esophageal squamous cell carcinoma. The donor label of this sample is uncertain.

The chain combines TRBV6-1 with TRBJ2-3; 10 positions agree with TRBD1. The CDR3 loop spans 14 amino acids. V was clipped by 6 bases and J by 4 bases; unmatched bases: 4. The germline V gene encodes CDR1 MNHNS and CDR2 SASEGT. In DNA form, the CDR3 reads TGTGCCAGCAGGACAGGGGGCGGGTCAGATACGCAGTATTTT. Encoded protein: CASRTGGGSDTQYF.

V and J are TRBV7-2 and TRBJ1-4, with D perhaps matching TRBD1 (5 bases). Trimming took off 1 base at V and 7 bases at J, with 13 bases between the two ends. The germline V gene encodes CDR1 SGHTA and CDR2 FQGNSA. The CDR3 covers 15 residues. CDR3 DNA sequence: TGTGCCAGCAGCTTAGTTGCAGGGCAGGGTGAAAAACTGTTTTTT. Residues: CASSLVAGQGEKLFF.

The chain links TRBV7-2 to TRBJ2-1; 12 bases align to TRBD2. The CDR3 length is 14 residues. The J segment lost 9 bases and the V segment lost 4 bases, leaving 4 bases of the junction unmatched. CDR1 and CDR2 from the germline V gene are SGHTA and FQGNSA. As DNA, the CDR3 is TGTGCCAGCAGCTCTGGACTAGCGGGATTTGAGCAGTTCTTC. It yields the protein CASSSGLAGFEQFF.

DNA of the CDR3: TGTGCCAGCAGCCTCCCGGGACTAGCGGGACCAGATACGCAGTATTTT. This translates into CASSLPGLAGPDTQYF. The V gene is TRBV3-1, the J gene TRBJ2-3, with 13 bases fitting TRBD2. CDR1 and CDR2 (germline): LGHDT, YNNKEL (reference sequence). CDR3 size: 16 residues. V lost 4 bases to trimming and J lost 4 bases; unmatched junction nucleotides: 5.

The J gene is TRBJ2-1, the V gene TRBV7-6, with unresolved D. Per germline, CDR1 SGHVS and CDR2 FNYEAQ. Trimming removed 5 bases from V and 7 bases from J, with 18 bases in between. The CDR3 runs 15 residues. The CDR3 region has the DNA TGTGCCAGCAGCGAGAGGACGGACCCGCGGAATGAGCAGTTCTTC. It encodes CASSERTDPRNEQFF.

V is TRBV11-1 and J is TRBJ2-3; 9 bases are a match to TRBD2. CDR1 is SGHAT, CDR2 FQDESV, per germline (reference sequence). V trimming: 5 bases; J trimming: 0 bases; junction bases outside the gene matches: 3. This CDR3 has 15 residues. CDR3 residues: CASSPLAGSTDTQYF. The CDR3 region has the DNA TGTGCCAGCAGCCCCCTAGCGGGGAGCACAGATACGCAGTATTTT.

This clonotype was seen ten or more times. The chain carries TRBV7-2 and TRBJ2-7; D uncertain. The CDR3 is made up of 14 amino acids. CDR1 and CDR2 from the germline V gene are SGHTA and FQGNSA. V lost 2 bases and J lost 1, with 9 bases in between. The CDR3: CASSLNPGSYEQYF. The CDR3, as DNA: TGTGCCAGCAGCTTAAATCCCGGATCCTACGAGCAGTACTTC.

The table lists this clonotype with many counts. One junction end disagrees with the germline gene, perhaps due to a read error. The rearrangement uses TRBV7-7 and TRBJ2-3; D remains unclear. CDR3 length equals 13 residues. Germline V lookup: CDR1 SSHAT, CDR2 FNYEAQ (reference sequence). The DNA for the CDR3 is TGTGCTAGCAGCTTAGGGAGCACAGATACGCAGTATTTT. Its protein is CASSLGSTDTQYF. Complete variable domain (other parts from reference TRBV7-7 and TRBJ2-3): GAGVSQSPRYKVTKRGQDVTLRCDPISSHATLYWYQQALGQGPEFLTYFNYEAQPDKSGLPSDRFSAERPEGSISTLTIQRTEQRDSAMYRCASSLGSTDTQYFGPGTRLTVL.

The V call is TRBV7-8, the J call TRBJ2-1; 7 bases map to TRBD2. J was trimmed by 0 bases and V by 2 bases; bases with no gene match: 4. CDR3 length: 16 amino acids. Per the germline V gene, CDR1 is SGHVS and CDR2 is FQNEAQ. The CDR3, as DNA: TGTGCCAGCAGCTTACCAAGCGGGAACTCCTACAATGAGCAGTTCTTC. It yields the protein CASSLPSGNSYNEQFF. Filled out from reference TRBV7-8 and TRBJ2-1, the complete variable domain reads GAGVSQSPRYKVAKRGQDVALRCDPISGHVSLFWYQQALGQGPEFLTYFQNEAQLDKSGLPSDRFFAERPEGSVSTLKIQRTQQEDSAVYLCASSLPSGNSYNEQFFGPGTRLTVL.

This clonotype was observed a few times. This chain links TRBV7-8 with TRBJ2-5, with 8 bases identical to TRBD1. Germline V CDR1 and CDR2: SGHVS, FQNEAQ. Trimming took 6 bases from V and 5 from J; bases not matched to a gene: 5. CDR3 length equals 13 residues. Written as DNA, the CDR3 is TGTGCCAGCAGTAGAGACAGGGGTGAGACCCAGTACTTC. It yields the protein CASSRDRGETQYF.

The V and J genes are TRBV6-5 and TRBJ1-4; 7 bases align to TRBD1. This CDR3 has 15 amino acids. V gave up 2 bases and J gave up 5 bases; unmatched junction bases: 5. The germline V gene encodes CDR1 MNHEY and CDR2 SVGAGI. In DNA form, the CDR3 reads TGTGCCAGCAGTTACACCACAGGGGTAAATGAAAAACTGTTTTTT. Translated, it gives CASSYTTGVNEKLFF.

By its share, this clonotype is large. V is TRBV7-8 and J is TRBJ2-1; D perhaps matches TRBD2 (6 bases). There are 14 residues in the CDR3. V was trimmed by 1 base and J by 7 bases, leaving 11 bases between them. The germline gives CDR1 SGHVS, CDR2 FQNEAQ. CDR3 bases: TGTGCCAGCAGCTTAGGGGACTCTCGGAATGAGCAGTTCTTC. This translates into CASSLGDSRNEQFF.

The chain has TRBV6-1 and TRBJ2-5; D remains ambiguous. TRBJ2-7 matches the DNA end more closely, so the J call is doubtful. The CDR3 length is 13 residues. Germline V gives CDR1 MNHNS, CDR2 SASEGT. The CDR3: CASSIGNSYEQYF. The DNA for the CDR3 is TGTGCCAGCTCCATCGGTAACTCCTACGAGCAGTACTTC.

A few counts support this clonotype. The V call is TRBV6-1, the J call TRBJ2-7; 7 positions agree with TRBD1. This CDR3 contains 14 residues. J gave up 4 bases and V 6 bases, and 9 bases lay outside the gene matches. Germline V gives CDR1 MNHNS, CDR2 SASEGT. CDR3 sequence (DNA): TGTGCCAGCAGCCCGGACAGGAGAAAATACGAGCAGTACTTC. Amino acids: CASSPDRRKYEQYF.

A note on this clonotype: One base away lies a much larger clone, so this may be a sequencing read error. The chain links TRBV6-5 to TRBJ2-1; TRBD1 is a possible D gene (6 bases). V shed 0 bases and J shed 13 bases, with 16 bases lying between them. This CDR3 region has 14 residues. Germline assignment: CDR1 MNHEY and CDR2 SVGAGI. The CDR3, as DNA: TGTGCCAGCAGTTACTCTGGAAGGGGGAACATTCAGTTCTTC. The encoded protein is CASSYSGRGNIQFF.

This clonotype appeared a few times. The chain is built from TRBV6-1 and TRBJ2-3; D possibly corresponds to TRBD1 (5 bases). The CDR3 runs 15 residues. Germline V CDR1 and CDR2: MNHNS, SASEGT. Trimming removed 2 bases at V and 1 base at J, with 10 bases between. The CDR3 DNA reads TGTGCCAGCAGTGAACAACAGGAACGCACAGATACGCAGTATTTT. Its translation: CASSEQQERTDTQYF.

As concerns this clonotype: The junction departs from the called germline gene at one end, perhaps through a read error. This chain links TRBV7-2 with TRBJ2-5; D may be TRBD2 (7 bases). CDR1 SGHTA and CDR2 FQGNSA come from the germline V gene. The CDR3 is made up of 16 amino acids. DNA of the CDR3: TGTGCCAGCGCGGGGCGCGGGGGCCGGGGCAAAGATACCCAGTACTTC. Translation gives CASAGRGGRGKDTQYF.

This clonotype was seen many times. The chain carries TRBV7-2 and TRBJ2-1, with 7 bases identical to TRBD2. The better agreement between TRBJ2-7 and the DNA end casts doubt on the J call. CDR1 and CDR2 from the germline V gene are SGHTA and FQGNSA. The CDR3 consists of 15 residues. The CDR3 DNA sequence: TGTGCCAGCAGTCCACTGGCGGGAGTAACATATGAGCAGTACTTC. As protein: CASSPLAGVTYEQYF.

In the case of this clonotype: Since no conserved phenylalanine or tryptophan closes the CDR3, a read error is the likely cause. The DNA is left out, because the CDR3 cannot be placed on it with certainty; the CDR3 is given as TCRdb lists it. The chain uses TRBV7-7 and TRBJ2-5; the table's D gene call, TRBD2, was not cross checked with the DNA. The CDR3 is 16 amino acids long, termini counted. Germline V gene data show CDR1 as SSHAT and CDR2 as FNYEAQ (reference sequence). CDR3 residues: CASSSGVGGRKATQFS.

This clonotype was seen many times. The chain recombines TRBV27 with TRBJ1-2, with 9 bases fitting TRBD1. The CDR3 contains 18 residues. The V and J ends lost 4 bases and 3 bases, in that order; junction bases with no gene match: 15. CDR1 is MNHEY, CDR2 SMNVEV, per germline (reference sequence). CDR3 DNA: TGTGCCAGCAGTTCAATAGGGGGGCCTAGGACAGGGGACTATGGCTACACCTTC. It is translated as CASSSIGGPRTGDYGYTF.

V gene TRBV4-1 combines with J gene TRBJ2-1; maybe TRBD2 (5 bases). V lost 0 bases and J lost 10, with 10 bases in between. Per germline, CDR1 MGHRA and CDR2 YSYEKL. The CDR3 covers 13 residues. This CDR3 reads CASSQDKPSEQFF. CDR3 DNA sequence: TGCGCCAGCAGCCAAGATAAACCTAGCGAGCAGTTCTTC.

In its sample, this clonotype was seen once. The chain has TRBV11-2 and TRBJ2-4; D is tentatively TRBD1 or TRBD2 (5 bases each). This CDR3 contains 16 residues. CDR1 SGHAT and CDR2 FQNNGV come from the germline V gene. The CDR3 reads CPSRASGLGATDTQYF. The CDR3 nucleotides read TGTCCGAGCCGCGCGTCGGGGCTGGGCGCCACAGACACGCAGTACTTC.